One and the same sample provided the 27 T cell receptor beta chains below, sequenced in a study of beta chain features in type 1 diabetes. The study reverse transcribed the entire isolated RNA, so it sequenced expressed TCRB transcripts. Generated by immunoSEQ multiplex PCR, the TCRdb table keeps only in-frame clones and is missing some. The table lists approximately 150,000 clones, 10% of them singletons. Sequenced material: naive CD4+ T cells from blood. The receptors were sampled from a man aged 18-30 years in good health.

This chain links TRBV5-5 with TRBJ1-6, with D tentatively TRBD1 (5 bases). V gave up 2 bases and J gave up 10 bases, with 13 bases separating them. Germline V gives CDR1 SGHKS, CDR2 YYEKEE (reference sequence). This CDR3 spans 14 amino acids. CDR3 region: CASSFRPGQSPLHF. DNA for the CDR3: TGTGCCAGCAGCTTTCGGCCAGGGCAATCACCCCTCCACTTT. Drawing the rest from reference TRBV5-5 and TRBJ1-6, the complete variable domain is DAGVTQSPTHLIKTRGQQVTLRCSPISGHKSVSWYQQVLGQGPQFIFQYYEKEERGRGNFPDRFSARQFPNYSSELNVNALLLGDSALYLCASSFRPGQSPLHFGNGTRLTVT.

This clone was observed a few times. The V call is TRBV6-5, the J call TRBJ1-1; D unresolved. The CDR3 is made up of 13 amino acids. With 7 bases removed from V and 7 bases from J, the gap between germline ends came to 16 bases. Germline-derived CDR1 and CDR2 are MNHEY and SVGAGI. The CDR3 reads CASTAPGAGEAFF. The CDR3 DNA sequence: TGTGCCAGCACCGCCCCAGGCGCGGGTGAAGCTTTCTTT.

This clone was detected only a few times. In DNA, the CDR3 is TGCGCCAGCAGCTGGGACAGCTACGAGCAGTACTTC. Translation: CASSWDSYEQYF. The chain carries TRBV5-1 and TRBJ2-7, with 7 bases aligning to TRBD1. The V segment lost 3 bases and the J segment 3 bases; nucleotides outside the gene matches: 0. Germline lookup yields CDR1 SGHRS and CDR2 YFSETQ. This CDR3 comprises 12 residues. Together with reference TRBV5-1 and TRBJ2-7, the CDR3 gives the full variable domain: KAGVTQTPRYLIKTRGQQVTLSCSPISGHRSVSWYQQTPGQGLQFLFEYFSETQRNKGNFPGRFSGRQFSNSRSEMNVSTLELGDSALYLCASSWDSYEQYFGPGTRLTVT.

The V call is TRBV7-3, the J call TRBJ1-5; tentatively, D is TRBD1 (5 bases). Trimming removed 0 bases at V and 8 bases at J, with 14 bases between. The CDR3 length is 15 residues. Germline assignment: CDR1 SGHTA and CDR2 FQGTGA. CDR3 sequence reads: CASSLTSAQGEPQHF. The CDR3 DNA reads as TGTGCCAGCAGCTTAACGTCGGCTCAAGGGGAGCCCCAGCATTTT.

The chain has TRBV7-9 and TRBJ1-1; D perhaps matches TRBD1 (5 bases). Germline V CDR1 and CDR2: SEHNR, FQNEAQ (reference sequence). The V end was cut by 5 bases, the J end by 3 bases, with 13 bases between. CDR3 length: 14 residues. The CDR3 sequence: CASSPRGGDTEAFF. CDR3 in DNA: TGTGCCAGCAGCCCGCGCGGAGGGGACACTGAAGCTTTCTTT.

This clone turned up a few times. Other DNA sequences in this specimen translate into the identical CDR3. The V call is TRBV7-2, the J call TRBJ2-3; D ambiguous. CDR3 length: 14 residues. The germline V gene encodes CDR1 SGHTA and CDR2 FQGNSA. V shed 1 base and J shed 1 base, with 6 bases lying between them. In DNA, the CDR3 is TGTGCCAGCAGCTTAGACCGGGGCACAGATACGCAGTATTTT. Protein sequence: CASSLDRGTDTQYF. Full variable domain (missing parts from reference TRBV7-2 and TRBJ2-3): GAGVSQSPSNKVTEKGKDVELRCDPISGHTALYWYRQSLGQGLEFLIYFQGNSAPDKSGLPSDRFSAERTGGSVSTLTIQRTQQEDSAVYLCASSLDRGTDTQYFGPGTRLTVL.

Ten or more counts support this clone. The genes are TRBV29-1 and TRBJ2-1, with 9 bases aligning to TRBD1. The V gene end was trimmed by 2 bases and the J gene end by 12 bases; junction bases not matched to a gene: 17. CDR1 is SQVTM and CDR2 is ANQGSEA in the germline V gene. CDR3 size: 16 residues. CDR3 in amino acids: CSVESRRDRVSESQFF. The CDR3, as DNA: TGCAGCGTTGAAAGCCGCCGGGACAGGGTTTCGGAGTCGCAGTTCTTC.

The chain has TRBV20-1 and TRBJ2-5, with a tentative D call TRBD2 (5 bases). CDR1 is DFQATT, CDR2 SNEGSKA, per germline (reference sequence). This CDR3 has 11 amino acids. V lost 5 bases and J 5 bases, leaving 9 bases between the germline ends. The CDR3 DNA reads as TGCAGTGCTCGGGGATTCGAGACCCAGTACTTC. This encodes CSARGFETQYF.

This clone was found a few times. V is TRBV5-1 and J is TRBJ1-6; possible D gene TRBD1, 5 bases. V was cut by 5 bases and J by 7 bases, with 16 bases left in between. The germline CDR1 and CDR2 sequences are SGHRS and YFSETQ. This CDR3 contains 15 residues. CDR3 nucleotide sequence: TGCGCCAGCAGGTACGACAGTCCTTCGAATTCACCCCTCCACTTT. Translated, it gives CASRYDSPSNSPLHF.

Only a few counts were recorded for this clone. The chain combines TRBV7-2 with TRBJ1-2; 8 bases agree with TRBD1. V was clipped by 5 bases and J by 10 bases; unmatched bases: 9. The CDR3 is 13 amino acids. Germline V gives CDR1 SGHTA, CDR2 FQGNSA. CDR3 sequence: CASSIDRGWDYTF. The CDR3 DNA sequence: TGTGCCAGCAGCATAGACAGGGGTTGGGACTACACCTTC.

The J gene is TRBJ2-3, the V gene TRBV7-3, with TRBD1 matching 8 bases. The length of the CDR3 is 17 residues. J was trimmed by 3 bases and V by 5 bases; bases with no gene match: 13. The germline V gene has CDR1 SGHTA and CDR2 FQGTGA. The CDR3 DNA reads TGTGCCAGCAGCAAGGGGTCGGGCAGGGGGCCGACAGATACGCAGTATTTT. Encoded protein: CASSKGSGRGPTDTQYF.

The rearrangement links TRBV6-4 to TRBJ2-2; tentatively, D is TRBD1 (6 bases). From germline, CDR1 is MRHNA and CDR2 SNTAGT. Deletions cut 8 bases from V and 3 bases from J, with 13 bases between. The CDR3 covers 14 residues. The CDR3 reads CASRQEDDTGELFF. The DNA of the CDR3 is TGTGCCAGCCGACAGGAGGACGACACCGGGGAGCTGTTTTTT.

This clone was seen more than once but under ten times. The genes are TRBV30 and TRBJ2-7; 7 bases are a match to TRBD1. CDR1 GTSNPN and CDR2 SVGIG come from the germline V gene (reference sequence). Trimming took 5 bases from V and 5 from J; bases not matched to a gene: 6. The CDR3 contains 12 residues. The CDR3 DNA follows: TGTGCCTGGTCGGGACAGATCCACGAGCAGTACTTC. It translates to CAWSGQIHEQYF.

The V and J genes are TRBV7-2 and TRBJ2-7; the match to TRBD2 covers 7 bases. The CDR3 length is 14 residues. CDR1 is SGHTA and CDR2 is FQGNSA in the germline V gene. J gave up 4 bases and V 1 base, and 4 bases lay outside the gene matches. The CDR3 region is CASSLVLAVYEQYF. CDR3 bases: TGTGCCAGCAGCTTAGTCCTAGCGGTATACGAGCAGTACTTC.

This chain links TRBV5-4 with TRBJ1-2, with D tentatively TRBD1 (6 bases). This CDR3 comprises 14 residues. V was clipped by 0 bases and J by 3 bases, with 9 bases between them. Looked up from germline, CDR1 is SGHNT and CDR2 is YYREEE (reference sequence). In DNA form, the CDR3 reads TGTGCCAGCAGCTTGGCCGGACAGTACTATGGCTACACCTTC. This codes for CASSLAGQYYGYTF.

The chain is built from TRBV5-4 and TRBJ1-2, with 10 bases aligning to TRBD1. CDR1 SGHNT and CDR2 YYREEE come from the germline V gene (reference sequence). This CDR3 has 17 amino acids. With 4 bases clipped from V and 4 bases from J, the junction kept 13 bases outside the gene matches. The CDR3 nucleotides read TGTGCCAGCAGCACTCGCCAGGGACAGGGGAAGACCTATGGCTACACCTTC. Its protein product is CASSTRQGQGKTYGYTF.

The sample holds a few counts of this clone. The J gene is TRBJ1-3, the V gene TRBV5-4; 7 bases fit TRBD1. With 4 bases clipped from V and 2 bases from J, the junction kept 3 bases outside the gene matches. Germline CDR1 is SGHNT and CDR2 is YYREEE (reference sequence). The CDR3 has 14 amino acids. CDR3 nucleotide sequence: TGTGCCAGCAGCGCGCAGGGGGCTGGAAACACCATATATTTT. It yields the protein CASSAQGAGNTIYF.

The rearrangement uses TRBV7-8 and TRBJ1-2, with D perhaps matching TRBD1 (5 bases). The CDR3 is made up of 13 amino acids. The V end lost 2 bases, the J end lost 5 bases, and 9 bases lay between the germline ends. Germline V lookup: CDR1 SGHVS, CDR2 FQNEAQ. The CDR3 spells CASSLSAGYGYTF. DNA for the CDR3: TGTGCCAGCAGCTTATCAGCAGGGTATGGCTACACCTTC.

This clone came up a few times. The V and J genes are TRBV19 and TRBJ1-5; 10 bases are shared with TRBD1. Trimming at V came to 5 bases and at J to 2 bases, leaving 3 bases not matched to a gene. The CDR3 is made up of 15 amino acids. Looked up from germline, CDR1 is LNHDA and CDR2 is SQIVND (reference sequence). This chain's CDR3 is CASSSGTGGNQPQHF. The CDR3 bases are TGTGCCAGTAGTTCCGGGACAGGGGGCAATCAGCCCCAGCATTTT.

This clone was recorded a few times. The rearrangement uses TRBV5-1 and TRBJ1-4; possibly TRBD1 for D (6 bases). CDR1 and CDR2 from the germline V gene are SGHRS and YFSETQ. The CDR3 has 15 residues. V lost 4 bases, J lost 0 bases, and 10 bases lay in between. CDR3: CASSLDSSTNEKLFF. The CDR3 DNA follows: TGCGCCAGCAGCCTGGACAGTTCAACTAATGAAAAACTGTTTTTT. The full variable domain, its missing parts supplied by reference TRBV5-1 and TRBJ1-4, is KAGVTQTPRYLIKTRGQQVTLSCSPISGHRSVSWYQQTPGQGLQFLFEYFSETQRNKGNFPGRFSGRQFSNSRSEMNVSTLELGDSALYLCASSLDSSTNEKLFFGSGTQLSVL.

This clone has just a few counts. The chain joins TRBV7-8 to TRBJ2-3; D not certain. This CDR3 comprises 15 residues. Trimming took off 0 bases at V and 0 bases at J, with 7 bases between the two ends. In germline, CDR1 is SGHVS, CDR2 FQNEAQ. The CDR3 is CASSLARRSTDTQYF. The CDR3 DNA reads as TGTGCCAGCAGCTTAGCGCGCCGAAGCACAGATACGCAGTATTTT.

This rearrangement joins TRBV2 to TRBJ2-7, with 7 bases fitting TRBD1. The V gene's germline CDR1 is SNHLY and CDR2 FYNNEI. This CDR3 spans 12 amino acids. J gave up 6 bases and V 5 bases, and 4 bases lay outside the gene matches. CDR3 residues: CASSPTGVEQYF. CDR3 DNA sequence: TGTGCCAGCAGTCCAACAGGGGTCGAGCAGTACTTC.

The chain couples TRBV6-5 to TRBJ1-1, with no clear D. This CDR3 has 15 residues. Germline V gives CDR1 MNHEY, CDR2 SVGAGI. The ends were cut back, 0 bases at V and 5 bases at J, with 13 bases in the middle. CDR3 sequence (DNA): TGTGCCAGCAGTTACTCGGGAGGGAGGAGAACTGAAGCTTTCTTT. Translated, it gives CASSYSGGRRTEAFF.

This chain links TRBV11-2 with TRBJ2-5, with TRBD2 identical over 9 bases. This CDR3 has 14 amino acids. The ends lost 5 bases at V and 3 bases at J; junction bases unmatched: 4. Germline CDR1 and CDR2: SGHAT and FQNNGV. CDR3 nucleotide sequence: TGTGCCAGCAGCCCAATAGCGGGGGAAGAGACCCAGTACTTC. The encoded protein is CASSPIAGEETQYF. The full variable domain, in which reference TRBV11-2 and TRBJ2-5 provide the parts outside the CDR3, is EAGVAQSPRYKIIEKRQSVAFWCNPISGHATLYWYQQILGQGPKLLIQFQNNGVVDDSQLPKDRFSAERLKGVDSTLKIQPAKLEDSAVYLCASSPIAGEETQYFGPGTRLLVL.

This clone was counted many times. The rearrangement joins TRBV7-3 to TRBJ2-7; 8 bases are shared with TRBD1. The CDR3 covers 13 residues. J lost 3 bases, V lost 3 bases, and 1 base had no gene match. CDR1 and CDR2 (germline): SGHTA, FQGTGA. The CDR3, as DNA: TGTGCCAGCAGCTTCGGACAGGGCTACGAGCAGTACTTC. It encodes CASSFGQGYEQYF.

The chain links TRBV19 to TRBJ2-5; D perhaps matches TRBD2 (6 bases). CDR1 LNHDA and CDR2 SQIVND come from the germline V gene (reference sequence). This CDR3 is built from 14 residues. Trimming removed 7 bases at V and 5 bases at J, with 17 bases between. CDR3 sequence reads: CASTDTAGRETQYF. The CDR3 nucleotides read TGTGCCAGTACCGACACGGCGGGGCGGGAGACCCAGTACTTC.

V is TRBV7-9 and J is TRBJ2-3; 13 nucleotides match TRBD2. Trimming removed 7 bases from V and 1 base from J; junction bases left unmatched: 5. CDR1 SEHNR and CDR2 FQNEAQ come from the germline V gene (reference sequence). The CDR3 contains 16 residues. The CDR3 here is CASTPGLAGGTDTQYF. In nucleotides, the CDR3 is TGTGCCAGCACCCCCGGACTAGCGGGGGGCACAGATACGCAGTATTTT.